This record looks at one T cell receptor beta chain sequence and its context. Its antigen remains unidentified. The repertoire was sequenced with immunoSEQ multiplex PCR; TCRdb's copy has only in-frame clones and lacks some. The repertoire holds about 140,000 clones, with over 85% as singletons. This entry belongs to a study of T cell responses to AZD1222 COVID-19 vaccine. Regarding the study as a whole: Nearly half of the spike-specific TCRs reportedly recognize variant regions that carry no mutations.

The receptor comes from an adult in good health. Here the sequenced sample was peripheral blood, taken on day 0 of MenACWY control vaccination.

As DNA, the CDR3 is TGTGCCAGCAGCTTAGGGGGGGCGGACAGGGGCTCCTATGGCTACACCTTC. Translated: CASSLGGADRGSYGYTF. This sequence joins TRBV7-2 and TRBJ1-2; 9 positions match TRBD1. J gave up 4 bases and V 1 base, and 10 bases lay outside the gene matches. The CDR3 runs to 17 residues. The germline CDR1 and CDR2 sequences are SGHTA and FQGNSA.